This TCR beta chain stems from a study of blood T cell repertoires in COVID-19. Study-level background: The United States, Italy and Spain provided the acute and convalescent COVID-19 samples.

As originally analysed: From reference gene primer amplification, estimates of nucleated cell counts were derived. The repertoire was sequenced with immunoSEQ multiplex PCR; TCRdb's copy has only in-frame clones and lacks some. That table furnishes V, J and clone size, whereas the DNA furnished D and trimming. The sample consists of about 190,000 clones, roughly 80% of them appearing once. From germline, CDR1 is MNHEY and CDR2 SVGAGI. The CDR3 loop spans 13 amino acids. Trimming shortened V by 5 bases and J by 7 bases, and 12 bases separated the two germline ends. This rearrangement joins TRBV6-5 to TRBJ1-5, with D possibly matching TRBD1 (6 bases). Sequencing input: peripheral blood. The origin of this receptor is a woman aged 50 to 65 with acute or convalescent COVID-19. CDR3 DNA: TGTGCCAGCAGTCCCAGGGGCGAGCAGCCCCAGCATTTT. This encodes CASSPRGEQPQHF.